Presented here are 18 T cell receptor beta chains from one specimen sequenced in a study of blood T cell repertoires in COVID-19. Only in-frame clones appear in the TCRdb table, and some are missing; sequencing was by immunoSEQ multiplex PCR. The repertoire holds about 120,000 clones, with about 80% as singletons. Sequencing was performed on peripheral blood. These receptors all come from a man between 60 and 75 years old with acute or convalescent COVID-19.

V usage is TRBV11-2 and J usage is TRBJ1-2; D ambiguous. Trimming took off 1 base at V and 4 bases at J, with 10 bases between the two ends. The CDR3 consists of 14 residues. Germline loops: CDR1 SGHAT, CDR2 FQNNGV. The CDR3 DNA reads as TGTGCCAGCAGCTTAGCTCGGAGGACCTATGGCTACACCTTC. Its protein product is CASSLARRTYGYTF.

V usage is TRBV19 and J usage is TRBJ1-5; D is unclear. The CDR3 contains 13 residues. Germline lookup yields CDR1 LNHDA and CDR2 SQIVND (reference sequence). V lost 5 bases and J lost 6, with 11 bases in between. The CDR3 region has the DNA TGTGCCAGTAGTCCCCCCCCGGGTCAGCCCCAGCATTTT. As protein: CASSPPPGQPQHF.

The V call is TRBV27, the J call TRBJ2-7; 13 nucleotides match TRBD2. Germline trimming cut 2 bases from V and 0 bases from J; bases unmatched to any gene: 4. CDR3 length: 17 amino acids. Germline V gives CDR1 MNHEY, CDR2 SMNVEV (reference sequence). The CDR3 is CASSLLLAGGSSYEQYF. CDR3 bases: TGTGCCAGCAGTTTACTACTAGCGGGAGGGAGCTCCTACGAGCAGTACTTC.

CDR3 DNA sequence: TGTGCCAGCAGCTCTGGACAGGAGCGTGGAAACACCATATATTTT. This gives the protein CASSSGQERGNTIYF. This rearrangement joins TRBV11-2 to TRBJ1-3; 7 positions agree with TRBD1. Germline CDR1 and CDR2: SGHAT and FQNNGV. The J segment lost 3 bases and the V segment lost 4 bases, leaving 6 bases of the junction unmatched. This CDR3 contains 15 residues.

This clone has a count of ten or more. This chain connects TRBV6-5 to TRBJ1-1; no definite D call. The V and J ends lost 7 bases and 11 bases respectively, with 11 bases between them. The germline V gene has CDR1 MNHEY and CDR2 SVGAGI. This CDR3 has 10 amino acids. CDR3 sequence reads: CASTGREAFF. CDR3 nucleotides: TGTGCCAGCACCGGAAGGGAGGCTTTCTTT.

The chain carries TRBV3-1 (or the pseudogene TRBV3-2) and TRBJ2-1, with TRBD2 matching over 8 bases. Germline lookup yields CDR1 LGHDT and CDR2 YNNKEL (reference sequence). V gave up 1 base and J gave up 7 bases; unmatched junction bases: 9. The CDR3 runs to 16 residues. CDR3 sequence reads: CASSQVMSGSRNEQFF. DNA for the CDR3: TGTGCCAGCAGCCAAGTAATGAGCGGGAGTCGGAATGAGCAGTTCTTC.

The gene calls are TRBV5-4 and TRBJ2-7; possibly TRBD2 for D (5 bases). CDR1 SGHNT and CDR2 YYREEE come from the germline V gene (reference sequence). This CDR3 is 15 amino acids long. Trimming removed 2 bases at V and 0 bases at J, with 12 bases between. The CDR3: CASSLGISVSYEQYF. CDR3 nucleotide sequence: TGTGCCAGCAGCTTAGGAATTAGCGTCTCCTACGAGCAGTACTTC.

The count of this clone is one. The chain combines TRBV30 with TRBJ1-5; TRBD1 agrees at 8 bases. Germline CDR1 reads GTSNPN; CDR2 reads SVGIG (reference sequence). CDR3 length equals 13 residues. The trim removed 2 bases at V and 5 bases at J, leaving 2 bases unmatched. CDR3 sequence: CAWSLQGDQPQHF. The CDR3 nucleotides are TGTGCCTGGAGTTTACAGGGGGATCAGCCCCAGCATTTT.

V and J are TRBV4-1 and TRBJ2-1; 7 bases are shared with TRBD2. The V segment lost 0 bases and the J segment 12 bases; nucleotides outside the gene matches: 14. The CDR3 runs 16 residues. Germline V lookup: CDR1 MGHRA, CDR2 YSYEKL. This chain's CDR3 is CASSQDLGLPRWVQFF. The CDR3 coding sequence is TGCGCCAGCAGCCAAGATTTGGGACTACCCCGATGGGTGCAGTTCTTC.

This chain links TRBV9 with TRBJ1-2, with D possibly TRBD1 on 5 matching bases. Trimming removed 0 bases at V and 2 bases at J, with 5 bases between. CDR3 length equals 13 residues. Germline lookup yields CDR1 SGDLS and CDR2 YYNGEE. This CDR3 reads CASSVGTNYGYTF. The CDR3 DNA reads TGTGCCAGCAGCGTAGGGACAAACTATGGCTACACCTTC.

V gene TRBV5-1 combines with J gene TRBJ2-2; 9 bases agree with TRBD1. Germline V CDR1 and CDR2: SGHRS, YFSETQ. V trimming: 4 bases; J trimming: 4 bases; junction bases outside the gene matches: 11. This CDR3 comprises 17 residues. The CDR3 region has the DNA TGCGCCAGCAGCCCACAGGGGGCCGGCATAGTCACCGGGGAGCTGTTTTTT. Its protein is CASSPQGAGIVTGELFF.

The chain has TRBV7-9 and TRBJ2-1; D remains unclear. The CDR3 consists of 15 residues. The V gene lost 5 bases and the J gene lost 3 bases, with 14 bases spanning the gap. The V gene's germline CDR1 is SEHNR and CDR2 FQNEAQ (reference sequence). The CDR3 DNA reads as TGTGCCAGCAGCCCACTTCCCTCCCTCTACAATGAGCAGTTCTTC. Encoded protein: CASSPLPSLYNEQFF. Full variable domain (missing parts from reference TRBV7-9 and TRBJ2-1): DTGVSQNPRHKITKRGQNVTFRCDPISEHNRLYWYRQTLGQGPEFLTYFQNEAQLEKSRLLSDRFSAERPKGSFSTLEIQRTEQGDSAMYLCASSPLPSLYNEQFFGPGTRLTVL.

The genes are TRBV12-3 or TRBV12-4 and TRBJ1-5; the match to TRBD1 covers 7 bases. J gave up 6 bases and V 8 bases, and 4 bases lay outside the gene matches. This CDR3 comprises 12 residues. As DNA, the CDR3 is TGTGCCAGCGGCACAGGGGCTCAGCCCCAGCATTTT. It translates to CASGTGAQPQHF.

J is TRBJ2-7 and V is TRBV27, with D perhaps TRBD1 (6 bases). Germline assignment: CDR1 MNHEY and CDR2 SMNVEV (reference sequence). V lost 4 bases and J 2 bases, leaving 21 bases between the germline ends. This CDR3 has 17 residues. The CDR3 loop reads CASSSWRSGALTYEQYF. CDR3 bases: TGTGCCAGCAGTTCCTGGAGATCAGGGGCGCTTACCTACGAGCAGTACTTC.

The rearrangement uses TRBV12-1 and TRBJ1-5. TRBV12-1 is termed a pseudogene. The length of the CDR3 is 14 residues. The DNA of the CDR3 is TGTGCCAGCAGGCCCGGGACTGGCAATCAGCCCCAGCATTTT. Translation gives CASRPGTGNQPQHF.

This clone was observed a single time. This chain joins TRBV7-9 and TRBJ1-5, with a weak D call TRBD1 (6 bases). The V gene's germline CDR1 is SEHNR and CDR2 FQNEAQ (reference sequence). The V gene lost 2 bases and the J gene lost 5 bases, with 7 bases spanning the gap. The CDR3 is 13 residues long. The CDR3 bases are TGTGCCAGCAGCTTATCAGGGGATCAGCCCCAGCATTTT. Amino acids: CASSLSGDQPQHF. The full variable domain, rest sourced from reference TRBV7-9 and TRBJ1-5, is DTGVSQNPRHKITKRGQNVTFRCDPISEHNRLYWYRQTLGQGPEFLTYFQNEAQLEKSRLLSDRFSAERPKGSFSTLEIQRTEQGDSAMYLCASSLSGDQPQHFGDGTRLSIL.

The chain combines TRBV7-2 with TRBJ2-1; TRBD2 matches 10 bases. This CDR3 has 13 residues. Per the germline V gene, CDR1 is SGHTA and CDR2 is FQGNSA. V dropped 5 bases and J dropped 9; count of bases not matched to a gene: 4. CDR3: CASSAEREGEQFF. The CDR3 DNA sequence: TGTGCCAGCAGCGCTGAGCGGGAGGGTGAGCAGTTCTTC.

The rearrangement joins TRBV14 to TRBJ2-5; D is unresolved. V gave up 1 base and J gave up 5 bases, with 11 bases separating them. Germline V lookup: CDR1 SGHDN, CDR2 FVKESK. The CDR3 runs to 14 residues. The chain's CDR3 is CASSQASAGETQYF. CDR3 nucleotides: TGTGCCAGCAGCCAAGCATCCGCCGGGGAGACCCAGTACTTC. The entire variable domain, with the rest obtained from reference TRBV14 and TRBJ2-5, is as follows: EAGVTQFPSHSVIEKGQTVTLRCDPISGHDNLYWYRRVMGKEIKFLLHFVKESKQDESGMPNNRFLAERTGGTYSTLKVQPAELEDSGVYFCASSQASAGETQYFGPGTRLLVL.